This record concerns one TCR beta chain sequence. The sample comes from a study of blood T cell repertoires in COVID-19. Study overall: PBMCs, B-cell-depleted T cells, or T cells were the source of the cDNA or gDNA that made up the material.

The CDR3 covers 14 residues. V dropped 3 bases and J dropped 7 bases, with 13 bases sitting between them. From germline, CDR1 is MNHNS and CDR2 SASEGT. In the original workflow: Amplifying reference gene primers gave estimates of nucleated cell counts. TCRdb keeps only in-frame clones here, not all; method: immunoSEQ multiplex PCR. The DNA gave D and trimming, while V, J and clone size come from that table. The sample records over 100,000 clones, roughly 84% being singletons. The receptor comes from a woman aged 45 to 65 with acute or convalescent COVID-19. Sequencing used peripheral blood. The chain recombines TRBV6-1 with TRBJ1-5; maybe TRBD1 (5 bases). CDR3 in DNA: TGTGCCAGCAGTGACGGCAGGGCAGGACAGCCCCAGCATTTT. Translation gives CASSDGRAGQPQHF.